A single sample gave rise to the 6 T cell receptor beta chains below, sequenced in a study of shared clonotypes between healthy human individuals. Using immunoSEQ multiplex PCR, the repertoire was profiled, and TCRdb retains in-frame clones only, with some absent. The sample shows around 500,000 clones, 70% to 85% of them seen only once. The sequencing input was PBMCs. These receptors came from a woman between 40 and 55 years old in good health. Some clones in this sample may be carry-over from other donors' samples.

The rearrangement uses TRBV6-5 and TRBJ2-3, with D unresolved. The CDR3 loop spans 15 amino acids. Germline values: CDR1 MNHEY, CDR2 SVGAGI. The V and J ends lost 0 bases and 5 bases respectively, with 12 bases between them. CDR3 nucleotides: TGTGCCAGCAGTTACTCGAGGTCAGGAGAAGATACGCAGTATTTT. Its translation is CASSYSRSGEDTQYF.

The chain joins TRBV6-1 to TRBJ2-7, with D perhaps matching TRBD1 (6 bases). CDR1 and CDR2 (germline): MNHNS, SASEGT. The CDR3 loop spans 16 amino acids. Trimming removed 2 bases from V and 6 bases from J, with 20 bases in between. CDR3 in amino acids: CASSEWLADQGGEQYF. Written as DNA, the CDR3 is TGTGCCAGCAGTGAATGGCTCGCGGATCAAGGGGGCGAGCAGTACTTC.

This clone was seen more than once but under ten times. The chain uses TRBV6-1 and TRBJ1-4; 8 bases are a match to TRBD1. The CDR3 is 15 residues long. With V trimmed by 5 bases and J by 5 bases, 7 bases remained unmatched. Germline V gene lookup returns CDR1 MNHNS and CDR2 SASEGT. This CDR3 is CASSSGQGLNEKLFF. The CDR3 bases are TGTGCCAGCAGTAGTGGACAGGGCCTGAATGAAAAACTGTTTTTT.

Turning to this clone: One end of the junction does not line up with germline, which may come from a read error. Other DNA sequences in this sample translate to the same CDR3. The rearrangement links TRBV28 to TRBJ1-5, with 10 positions matching TRBD1. Per the germline V gene, CDR1 is MDHEN and CDR2 is SYDVKM. The CDR3 spans 15 residues. The CDR3 is CASTRDRGGGQPQHF. DNA for the CDR3: TGCGCCAGCACCCGGGACAGGGGAGGCGGTCAGCCCCAGCATTTT. Full variable domain (missing parts from reference TRBV28 and TRBJ1-5): DVKVTQSSRYLVKRTGEKVFLECVQDMDHENMFWYRQDPGLGLRLIYFSYDVKMKEKGDIPEGYSVSREKKERFSLILESASTNQTSMYLCASTRDRGGGQPQHFGDGTRLSIL.

CDR3 sequence reads: CAWSLQGPETQYF. CDR3 coding DNA: TGTGCCTGGAGCCTACAGGGGCCAGAGACCCAGTACTTC. The genes are TRBV30 and TRBJ2-5, with 7 nucleotides matching TRBD1. V lost 3 bases to trimming and J lost 4 bases; unmatched junction nucleotides: 5. CDR1 and CDR2 (germline): GTSNPN, SVGIG (reference sequence). The CDR3 runs to 13 residues.

Turning to this clone: This may stem from a read error, because a much larger clone lies one nucleotide away. The chain links TRBV7-2 to TRBJ2-5; a weak D match, TRBD2 (6 bases). Germline V gives CDR1 SGHTA, CDR2 FQGNSA. The CDR3 loop spans 14 amino acids. Here the CDR3 reads CASIVTGLQEAQYF. As DNA, the CDR3 is TGTGCCAGCATCGTAACGGGACTCCAAGAGGCCCAGTACTTC.